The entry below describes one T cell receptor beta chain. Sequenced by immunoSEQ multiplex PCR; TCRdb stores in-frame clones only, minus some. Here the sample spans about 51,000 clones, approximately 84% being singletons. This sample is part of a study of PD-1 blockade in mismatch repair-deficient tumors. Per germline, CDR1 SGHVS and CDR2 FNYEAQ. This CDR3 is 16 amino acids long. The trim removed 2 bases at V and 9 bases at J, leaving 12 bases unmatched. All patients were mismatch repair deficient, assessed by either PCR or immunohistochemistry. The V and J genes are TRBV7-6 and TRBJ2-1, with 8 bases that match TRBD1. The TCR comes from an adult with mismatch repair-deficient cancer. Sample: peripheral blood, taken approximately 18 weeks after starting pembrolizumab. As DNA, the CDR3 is TGTGCCAGCAGCTTATCAGGGACAGGCCGGACGGGTGAGCAGTTCTTC. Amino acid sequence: CASSLSGTGRTGEQFF.